The 11 T cell receptor beta chains presented below share a single source sample, sequenced in a study of human T cells and chemical hapten exposure. Time point indicated: patch test 3, about 24 weeks after DPC sensitization. Specified treatment: therapeutic diphenylcyclopropenone sensitization with weekly scalp DPC. TCRdb reprocessed the RACE reads with MiXCR, giving one entry per CDR3 protein. The sample lists some 32,000 distinct CDR3 sequences, 5.8% occurring once. This specimen consisted of whole blood, obtained in connection with sensitization to the hapten diphenylcyclopropenone (DPC). The receptors were gathered from a man under 40 with alopecia areata. Some clones in this sample may be carry-over from other donors' samples.

This clonotype appeared many times. This chain uses TRBV3-1 with TRBJ2-1; 7 nucleotides line up with TRBD2. CDR3 size: 15 residues. After removal of 3 bases from V and 3 bases from J, the junction contained 5 bases not matched to a gene. Germline-derived CDR1 and CDR2 are LGHDT and YNNKEL (reference sequence). Here the CDR3 DNA reads TGTGCCAGCAGCCACAGCGCGGGAGACTACAATGAGCAGTTCTTC. It codes for CASSHSAGDYNEQFF.

A remark on this clonotype: The junction does not match germline at one end; this may be a read error. This chain joins TRBV7-9 and TRBJ2-1, with 8 bases matching TRBD2. This CDR3 is 14 amino acids long. The V gene's germline CDR1 is SEHNR and CDR2 FQNEAQ (reference sequence). CDR3 protein: CVSSLELADNEQFF. The CDR3 coding sequence is TGTGTCAGCAGCCTTGAACTAGCGGACAATGAGCAGTTCTTC.

The V gene is TRBV6-1, the J gene TRBJ2-2; 12 bases map to TRBD1. There are 15 residues in the CDR3. The V segment lost 5 bases and the J segment 4 bases; nucleotides outside the gene matches: 2. Germline loops: CDR1 MNHNS, CDR2 SASEGT. CDR3 DNA sequence: TGTGCCAGCAGTCCGGGACAGGGGGCCACCGGGGAGCTGTTTTTT. Translated: CASSPGQGATGELFF.

In this sample, this clonotype turned up many times. The V call is TRBV19, the J call TRBJ2-3; D not certain. Trimming removed 7 bases from V and 3 bases from J, with 14 bases in between. Germline V gene data show CDR1 as LNHDA and CDR2 as SQIVND (reference sequence). The CDR3 extends over 14 amino acids. The CDR3 sequence is CASTPPSQTDTQYF. DNA of the CDR3: TGTGCCAGTACCCCCCCCTCGCAGACAGATACGCAGTATTTT.

In this sample, this clonotype turned up many times. This chain links TRBV7-9 with TRBJ2-1; D uncertain. This CDR3 has 15 amino acids. Germline loops: CDR1 SEHNR, CDR2 FQNEAQ (reference sequence). The V and J ends lost 5 bases and 2 bases respectively, with 13 bases between them. CDR3 region: CASSLQLSTYNEQFF. CDR3 nucleotides: TGTGCCAGCAGCCTCCAACTGAGCACCTACAATGAGCAGTTCTTC. The full variable domain, rest sourced from reference TRBV7-9 and TRBJ2-1, is DTGVSQNPRHKITKRGQNVTFRCDPISEHNRLYWYRQTLGQGPEFLTYFQNEAQLEKSRLLSDRFSAERPKGSFSTLEIQRTEQGDSAMYLCASSLQLSTYNEQFFGPGTRLTVL.

This clonotype showed up many times. The chain recombines TRBV14 with TRBJ2-7; D possibly corresponds to TRBD1 (5 bases). V was clipped by 1 base and J by 2 bases, with 9 bases between them. The CDR3 has 14 residues. From germline, CDR1 is SGHDN and CDR2 FVKESK. This CDR3 is CASSQAVQAYEQYF. CDR3 nucleotide sequence: TGTGCCAGCAGCCAAGCGGTACAGGCCTACGAGCAGTACTTC.

The sample holds many counts of this clonotype. The chain carries TRBV6-5 and TRBJ2-1, with 14 bases identical to TRBD2. CDR1 and CDR2 from the germline V gene are MNHEY and SVGAGI. The CDR3 sequence is 14 residues long. Germline trimming cut 6 bases from V and 7 bases from J; bases unmatched to any gene: 2. CDR3 DNA: TGTGCCAGCAGCGGGACTAGCGGGAGTAATGAGCAGTTCTTC. Protein: CASSGTSGSNEQFF.

Note on this clonotype: Possible read error: a much larger clone is one base away. V is TRBV5-5 and J is TRBJ1-2; D call uncertain. Germline assignment: CDR1 SGHKS and CDR2 YYEKEE (reference sequence). V lost 2 bases and J 6 bases, leaving 5 bases between the germline ends. The CDR3 is made up of 11 amino acids. CDR3 in DNA: TGTGCCAGCAGCTTCCCCAATGGCTACACCTTC. It yields the protein CASSFPNGYTF.

This clonotype was seen repeatedly, ten times or more. The DNA for the CDR3 is TGTGCCAGCAGTTTAGATGGGGGGCGAATCCAAGAGACCCAGTACTTC. Its translation is CASSLDGGRIQETQYF. The chain joins TRBV27 to TRBJ2-5; D may match TRBD1 or TRBD2 (6 bases each). V lost 2 bases to trimming and J lost 1 base, with 14 bases between them. The CDR3 totals 16 residues. From germline, CDR1 is MNHEY and CDR2 SMNVEV (reference sequence).

This clonotype was seen repeatedly, ten times or more. The rearrangement uses TRBV6-6 and TRBJ2-5, with D perhaps TRBD2 (7 bases). The V and J ends lost 6 bases and 6 bases respectively, with 17 bases between them. There are 14 residues in the CDR3. Looked up from germline, CDR1 is MNHNY and CDR2 is SVGAGI (reference sequence). CDR3 protein: CASSLRGGAQTQYF. The CDR3 DNA sequence: TGTGCCAGCAGCCTTCGTGGGGGGGCTCAGACCCAGTACTTC.

This clonotype has at least ten counts. V gene TRBV6-5 combines with J gene TRBJ2-7; D perhaps matches TRBD2 (5 bases). Trimming cost V 0 bases and J 7 bases, with 19 bases left between them. CDR3 length: 16 residues. The germline CDR1 and CDR2 sequences are MNHEY and SVGAGI. As DNA, the CDR3 is TGTGCCAGCAGTTACTCCGGCGGCGGGTCGTTTAGGGAGCAGTACTTC. Translated: CASSYSGGGSFREQYF.